Given below is one TCR beta chain in context. Its specificity is not known. This sample is part of a study of CD8+CD57+ T cells in acquired aplastic anemia. Genomic DNA was employed as the template in profiling TCR beta VDJ and CDR3. Each CDR3 protein is one row after TCRdb ran MiXCR on the reads. The sample has about 420,000 distinct CDR3 sequences, around 72% seen once. Regarding the study as a whole: Overlap between patients and controls comprised about 28 CD8+ CDR3 sequences.

The CDR3 is made up of 13 amino acids. Germline V gene sequence: CDR1 SQVTM, CDR2 ANQGSEA. J gave up 8 bases and V 6 bases, and 11 bases lay outside the gene matches. This receptor was identified in a human donor in good health, serving as a control. J is TRBJ2-3 and V is TRBV29-1; TRBD2 aligns across 7 bases. The sample comprised sorted CD4+, CD8+, or CD8+CD57+ T cells (not recorded which) from PBMCs. The CDR3 nucleotides read TGCAGCGTCGCCTTGCGGCTAGCGGTTACGCAGTATTTT. Residues: CSVALRLAVTQYF.